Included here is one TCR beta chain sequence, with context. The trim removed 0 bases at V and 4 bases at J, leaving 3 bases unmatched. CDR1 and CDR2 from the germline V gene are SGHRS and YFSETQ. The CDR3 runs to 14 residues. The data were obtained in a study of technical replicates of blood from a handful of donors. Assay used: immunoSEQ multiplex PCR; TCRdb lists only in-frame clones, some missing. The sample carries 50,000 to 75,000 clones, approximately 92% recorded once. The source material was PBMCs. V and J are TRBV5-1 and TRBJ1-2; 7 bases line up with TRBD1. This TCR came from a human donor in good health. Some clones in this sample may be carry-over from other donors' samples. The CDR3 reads CASSLGQGGYGYTF. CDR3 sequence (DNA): TGCGCCAGCAGCTTGGGACAGGGAGGCTATGGCTACACCTTC.